The entry below gives a single T cell receptor beta chain sequence along with its context. Antigen: not known. The data were taken from a study of type 1 and type 2 diabetes patients. The wider study: Samples came from type 1 diabetic, type 2 diabetic or nondiabetic people, recruited in China.

CDR1 is SQVTM, CDR2 ANQGSEA, per germline. Trimming removed 2 bases from V and 5 bases from J, with 13 bases in between. This CDR3 spans 14 amino acids. Regarding the study as a whole: Some HECs seen only in T1D might also appear in more T2D or control samples. Between type 2 diabetes and control samples, V and J usage averaged approximately 0.97 correlation.

Genomic DNA was the PCR template. A primer set of 30 forward and 13 reverse primers amplified the CDR3. From the multiplex PCR reads, TCRdb called clonotypes with MiXCR, one entry per CDR3 protein. Here the sample spans 280,000 or so distinct CDR3 sequences, roughly 44% being singletons. The source is a man aged 18-30 years with type 2 diabetes. The chain has TRBV29-1 and TRBJ2-1, with a tentative D call TRBD2 (5 bases). The source material was peripheral blood mononuclear cells (PBMCs). The chain's CDR3 is CSVEWGDWDNEQFF. The CDR3 DNA follows: TGCAGCGTTGAATGGGGAGACTGGGACAATGAGCAGTTCTTC.